These T cell receptor beta chains were read from a single sample in a study of CD8+CD57+ T cells in acquired aplastic anemia. TCRdb reanalysed the reads using MiXCR and keeps one entry per CDR3 protein. The data contain some 280,000 distinct CDR3 sequences, around 60% of them singletons. Sample: sorted CD4+, CD8+, or CD8+CD57+ T cells (not recorded which) from PBMCs. The source is a human donor with severe aplastic anemia or a healthy control (not recorded which). Both conserved end residues are part of each CDR3. A D gene is named only where the DNA matches it firmly. Not all rows give a size; the values are once, few, many and, for expanded clones, a class.

v_call,clone_size,d_call,j_call,cdr3_aa,cdr3_nt
TRBV15,.,TRBD2,TRBJ2-3,CATSRVAGADTQYF,TGTGCCACCAGTAGAGTAGCGGGAGCAGATACGCAGTATTTT
TRBV19,many,TRBD1,TRBJ2-7,CASNWGQAASEQYF,TGTGCCAGTAATTGGGGACAGGCAGCGTCCGAGCAGTACTTC
TRBV12-3/TRBV12-4,few,TRBD1,TRBJ2-3,CASSFGQGRQSQYF,TGTGCCAGCAGTTTCGGACAGGGACGGCAGTCACAGTATTTT
TRBV20-1,.,.,TRBJ2-1,CSARDFNPSPEQFF,TGCAGTGCTAGAGATTTTAATCCTTCCCCTGAGCAGTTCTTC
TRBV7-2,once,.,TRBJ2-3,CASSSLIDTQYF,TGTGCCAGCAGTTCTTTGATAGATACGCAGTATTTT
TRBV19,.,TRBD2,TRBJ2-5,CASSLATGLAGQETQYF,TGTGCCAGCAGCTTGGCGACAGGCCTAGCGGGCCAAGAGACCCAGTACTTC
TRBV5-1,.,TRBD1,TRBJ1-1,CASASGTGSEAFF,TGCGCCAGCGCCTCCGGGACAGGGAGTGAAGCTTTCTTT
TRBV29-1,.,.,TRBJ2-5,CSVERPGLERETQYF,TGCAGCGTTGAACGTCCAGGACTGGAGAGGGAGACCCAGTACTTC
TRBV20-1,.,.,TRBJ2-5,CSARKAASYQETQYF,TGCAGTGCTAGAAAGGCAGCTTCTTACCAAGAGACCCAGTACTTC
TRBV5-1,once,TRBD2,TRBJ2-1,CASSLWGLAGGFNEQFF,TGCGCCAGCAGCTTGTGGGGACTAGCGGGGGGCTTCAATGAGCAGTTCTTC
TRBV2,few,.,TRBJ2-7,CASSEALPYEQYF,TGTGCCAGCAGTGAAGCGCTTCCGTACGAGCAGTACTTC
TRBV15,.,.,TRBJ1-6,CATSRVGPSSSPLHF,TGTGCCACCAGCAGGGTGGGACCTAGCAGTTCACCCCTCCACTTT
TRBV27,few,TRBD2,TRBJ2-3,CASSSIRDYRDTQYF,TGTGCCAGCAGTTCAATCCGGGACTATAGAGATACGCAGTATTTT
TRBV2,many,.,TRBJ1-4,CAGQGEVNEKLFF,TGTGCCGGCCAAGGAGAGGTTAATGAAAAACTGTTTTTT
TRBV15,.,.,TRBJ1-2,CATSIGGGYGYTF,TGTGCCACCAGCATCGGAGGCGGCTATGGCTACACCTTC
TRBV7-6,few,.,TRBJ2-3,CASSLGITDTQYF,TGTGCCAGCAGCTTAGGTATCACAGATACGCAGTATTTT
TRBV30,.,.,TRBJ2-3,CAWSGGGAPDTQYF,TGTGCCTGGAGTGGGGGGGGGGCACCAGATACGCAGTATTTT
TRBV6-1,few,.,TRBJ1-5,CASSPVGWGQPQHF,TGTGCCAGCAGCCCCGTAGGGTGGGGTCAGCCCCAGCATTTT
TRBV29-1,.,TRBD1,TRBJ1-2,CSVVRGQYGYTF,TGCAGCGTTGTTAGGGGGCAATATGGCTACACCTTC
TRBV24-1,few,.,TRBJ2-5,CATSDRDQETQYF,TGTGCCACCAGTGACCGGGACCAAGAGACCCAGTACTTC
TRBV5-1,.,TRBD1,TRBJ2-7,CASSYGQGAVNEQYF,TGCGCCAGCAGCTACGGACAGGGCGCAGTAAACGAGCAGTACTTC
TRBV24-1,.,.,TRBJ1-5,CATGVYSNQPQHF,TGTGCCACAGGGGTTTATAGCAATCAGCCCCAGCATTTT
TRBV29-1,.,.,TRBJ1-2,CSVVGRSYGYTF,TGCAGCGTTGTCGGGCGGTCCTATGGCTACACCTTC
TRBV6-2/TRBV6-3,.,TRBD1,TRBJ1-1,CASRPDLDRGGTEAFF,TGTGCCAGCAGACCAGACCTAGACAGGGGTGGGACTGAAGCTTTCTTT
TRBV15,.,.,TRBJ1-5,CATLTKGDSNQPQHF,TGTGCCACTTTGACAAAGGGGGATAGCAATCAGCCCCAGCATTTT
TRBV7-9,many,.,TRBJ1-2,CASSLNPTNYGYTF,TGTGCCAGCAGCTTAAACCCAACCAACTATGGCTACACCTTC
TRBV29-1,.,.,TRBJ1-1,CSVGGGGGTEAFF,TGCAGCGTTGGAGGCGGGGGGGGCACTGAAGCTTTCTTT
TRBV2,.,.,TRBJ2-2,CASSRQGGVTGELFF,TGTGCCAGCAGTAGGCAGGGAGGTGTAACCGGGGAGCTGTTTTTT
TRBV9,.,TRBD1,TRBJ1-3,CASSAETGGSGNTIYF,TGTGCCAGCAGCGCGGAGACAGGGGGCTCTGGAAACACCATATATTTT
TRBV12-3/TRBV12-4,many,.,TRBJ1-1,CASSLVPAGNTEAFF,TGTGCCAGCAGTTTAGTTCCCGCGGGGAACACTGAAGCTTTCTTT
TRBV6-2/TRBV6-3,many,TRBD1,TRBJ1-2,CASSSLDRGLLNYGYTF,TGTGCCAGCAGTTCGTTAGACAGGGGGCTCCTCAACTATGGCTACACCTTC
TRBV12-3/TRBV12-4,.,.,TRBJ1-2,CASGGQAGEGYGYTF,TGTGCCAGCGGGGGTCAGGCAGGAGAGGGTTATGGCTACACCTTC
TRBV10-3,few,.,TRBJ2-1,CAISETDEQFF,TGTGCCATCAGTGAGACCGATGAGCAGTTCTTC
TRBV6-1,.,.,TRBJ2-3,CARGEDSTDTQYF,TGTGCCCGAGGCGAGGATAGCACAGATACGCAGTATTTT
TRBV6-6,.,.,TRBJ2-7,CASSYRQLYEQYF,TGTGCCAGCAGTTACCGACAGCTCTACGAGCAGTACTTC
TRBV24-1,many,.,TRBJ2-3,CATSDRPGTTQYF,TGTGCCACCAGTGATCGACCCGGGACTACGCAGTATTTT
TRBV19,.,TRBD1,TRBJ1-3,CASSLRTAGGGNTIYF,TGCGCCAGTAGTCTCCGGACCGCAGGGGGAGGAAACACCATATATTTT
TRBV5-4,.,.,TRBJ1-1,CASSPPGGRGDTEAFF,TGTGCCAGCAGCCCCCCAGGAGGGCGAGGGGACACTGAAGCTTTCTTT
TRBV7-2,.,TRBD1,TRBJ2-7,CTSSYRDRGYEQYF,TGTACCAGCAGCTACCGGGACAGGGGGTATGAGCAGTACTTC
TRBV5-6,many,TRBD1,TRBJ1-2,CASSFGDRALYGYTF,TGTGCCAGCAGCTTTGGCGACAGGGCCCTATATGGCTACACCTTC
TRBV15,.,TRBD1,TRBJ2-7,CATSRIGTVSYEWQYF,TGTGCCACCAGCAGAATAGGGACAGTTTCCTACGAGTGGCAGTACTTC